The next 23 T cell receptor beta chains were all read from a single sample in a study of molecular identifiers for immune sequencing clone quantification. TCRdb redid the calling of the PCR reads with MiXCR, one entry per CDR3 protein. The data contain some 580,000 distinct CDR3 sequences, 25% of them seen just once; the ten biggest clones take up around 0.78%. The sample was naive CD8+ T cells from blood, with Jurkat cell RNA spiked in. Subset indicated: FACS-sorted CD8+CD4-CCR7+CD45RA+ naive T cells. Receptors originate from a human donor in good health. Some libraries in this study had Jurkat cell RNA spiked in.

This clonotype was counted only a few times. The V and J genes are TRBV10-3 and TRBJ1-1; D remains ambiguous. Germline-derived CDR1 and CDR2 are ENHRY and SYGVKD. CDR3 length equals 13 residues. Trimming pared 2 bases from V and 1 base from J, leaving 5 bases between. CDR3 region: CAISEMKNTEAFF. CDR3 DNA sequence: TGTGCCATCAGTGAGATGAAGAACACTGAAGCTTTCTTT.

The chain combines TRBV7-6 with TRBJ2-3; 9 positions match TRBD2. The CDR3 runs 15 residues. The V and J ends lost 3 bases and 5 bases, in that order; junction bases with no gene match: 6. Looked up from germline, CDR1 is SGHVS and CDR2 is FNYEAQ. CDR3 amino acids: CASSLSGRSGDTQYF. The CDR3 DNA reads as TGTGCCAGCAGCTTGAGCGGGAGGTCGGGAGATACGCAGTATTTT.

This clonotype was found once. This likely comes from a read error, as the CDR3 has no conserved phenylalanine or tryptophan at its end. The V and J genes are TRBV7-9 and TRBJ1-5; 7 bases are a match to TRBD1. The V gene end was trimmed by 5 bases and the J gene end by 0 bases; junction bases not matched to a gene: 4. The CDR3 covers 15 residues. CDR1 is SEHNR and CDR2 is FQNEAQ in the germline V gene (reference sequence). This CDR3 reads CASSPGTDSNQPQHL. DNA of the CDR3: TGTGCCAGCAGCCCCGGGACAGATAGCAATCAGCCCCAGCATTTA.

As regards this clonotype: A much larger clone differs from this one at a single base, so this may be a read error. J is TRBJ2-5 and V is TRBV12-3 or TRBV12-4, with 9 bases aligning to TRBD1. This CDR3 spans 17 amino acids. The V gene end was trimmed by 5 bases and the J gene end by 1 base; junction bases not matched to a gene: 11. CDR3 in DNA: TGTGCCAGCAGTCTCGGCCGTACAGGGGGCTCCCAAGAGACCCAGTACTTC. It is translated as CASSLGRTGGSQETQYF.

This clonotype was observed a handful of times. The chain has TRBV3-1 and TRBJ2-7, with 7 bases matching TRBD1. The CDR3 extends over 16 amino acids. Germline loops: CDR1 LGHDT, CDR2 YNNKEL (reference sequence). V lost 3 bases to trimming and J lost 3 bases; unmatched junction nucleotides: 11. CDR3 residues: CASSHTGTEKYYEQYF. DNA of the CDR3: TGTGCCAGCAGCCACACCGGGACAGAAAAGTACTACGAGCAGTACTTC.

This clonotype has ten or more counts. This rearrangement joins TRBV20-1 to TRBJ2-3; maybe TRBD2 (5 bases). CDR1 and CDR2 (germline): DFQATT, SNEGSKA (reference sequence). The CDR3 contains 16 residues. V dropped 0 bases and J dropped 0 bases, with 13 bases sitting between them. The CDR3 loop reads CSARDRRHHSTDTQYF. CDR3 DNA sequence: TGCAGTGCTAGAGATAGGAGGCACCATAGCACAGATACGCAGTATTTT.

This sequence joins TRBV7-6 and TRBJ2-1, with a possible D match to TRBD1 (6 bases). This CDR3 contains 16 residues. From germline, CDR1 is SGHVS and CDR2 FNYEAQ. V lost 4 bases, J lost 5 bases, and 18 bases lay in between. The CDR3 here is CASSSLNREIDNEQFF. In nucleotides, the CDR3 is TGTGCCAGCAGCTCTTTAAACAGGGAGATAGACAATGAGCAGTTCTTC.

This clonotype was counted many times. This chain links TRBV28 with TRBJ2-3; the D gene is possibly TRBD1 (6 bases). Germline values: CDR1 MDHEN, CDR2 SYDVKM. The CDR3 loop spans 13 amino acids. The V end lost 7 bases, the J end lost 2 bases, and 10 bases lay between the germline ends. Here the CDR3 reads CASNQGYTDTQYF. DNA for the CDR3: TGTGCCAGCAACCAGGGGTACACAGATACGCAGTATTTT.

Worth noting for this clonotype: This may stem from a read error, because a much larger clone lies one nucleotide away. The chain is built from TRBV19 and TRBJ1-2; 8 bases agree with TRBD1. Germline loops: CDR1 LNHDA, CDR2 SQIVND (reference sequence). V trimming: 6 bases; J trimming: 7 bases; junction bases outside the gene matches: 7. This CDR3 is built from 13 residues. The CDR3 loop reads CASSPTGAFGYTF. The CDR3 bases are TGTGCCAGTAGCCCGACAGGGGCTTTTGGCTACACCTTC. Filled out from reference TRBV19 and TRBJ1-2, the complete variable domain reads DGGITQSPKYLFRKEGQNVTLSCEQNLNHDAMYWYRQDPGQGLRLIYYSQIVNDFQKGDIAEGYSVSREKKESFPLTVTSAQKNPTAFYLCASSPTGAFGYTFGSGTRLTVV.

This clonotype showed up many times. This chain links TRBV29-1 with TRBJ2-3; 8 bases line up with TRBD1. V lost 2 bases to trimming and J lost 2 bases; unmatched junction nucleotides: 9. This CDR3 comprises 16 residues. From germline, CDR1 is SQVTM and CDR2 ANQGSEA. The CDR3 here is CSVERGGQGNTDTQYF. The CDR3 DNA follows: TGCAGCGTTGAACGGGGAGGACAGGGAAACACAGATACGCAGTATTTT.

Remarks on this clonotype: This sequence may be a read error, since a much larger clone differs from it by one base. The conserved phenylalanine or tryptophan is not found at the CDR3 terminus, so this likely reflects a read error. The chain uses TRBV30 and TRBJ1-1; TRBD1 agrees at 7 bases. The trim removed 0 bases at V and 7 bases at J, leaving 5 bases unmatched. From germline, CDR1 is GTSNPN and CDR2 SVGIG (reference sequence). The CDR3 sequence is 13 residues long. CDR3 region: CAWSVEGAYEAFS. The CDR3 DNA reads as TGTGCCTGGAGTGTGGAGGGGGCATATGAAGCTTTCTCT.

This clonotype was seen a few times. The genes are TRBV7-2 and TRBJ1-5, with a tentative D call TRBD1 (5 bases). CDR1 is SGHTA, CDR2 FQGNSA, per germline. The CDR3 totals 15 residues. V was clipped by 5 bases and J by 4 bases, with 15 bases between them. CDR3 coding DNA: TGTGCCAGCAGCGTACATTGGGGGGGGAATCAGCCCCAGCATTTT. Amino acid sequence: CASSVHWGGNQPQHF.

Comment on this clonotype: A read error is possible here, since a much larger clone lies one base away. The chain has TRBV5-1 and TRBJ2-2; TRBD1 matches 8 bases. CDR3 size: 15 residues. The germline gives CDR1 SGHRS, CDR2 YFSETQ. Trimming cost V 4 bases and J 4 bases; bases outside gene matches: 6. The CDR3 loop reads CASSGDRWSTGELFF. As DNA, the CDR3 is TGCGCCAGCAGCGGGGACAGGTGGTCCACCGGGGAGCTGTTTTTT.

This clonotype appeared a few times. This chain uses TRBV6-5 with TRBJ2-1; 7 bases are shared with TRBD1. The J segment lost 3 bases and the V segment lost 4 bases, leaving 18 bases of the junction unmatched. Germline values: CDR1 MNHEY, CDR2 SVGAGI. The CDR3 loop spans 19 amino acids. The DNA for the CDR3 is TGTGCCAGCAGTTCAACCGGCAGTTCTAACAGGGGAGACTACAATGAGCAGTTCTTC. Amino acid sequence: CASSSTGSSNRGDYNEQFF.

This clonotype has a count of ten or more. The V and J genes are TRBV6-1 and TRBJ1-1; D ambiguous. Germline CDR1 and CDR2: MNHNS and SASEGT. The V end was cut by 10 bases, the J end by 8 bases, with 5 bases between. The CDR3 is 8 residues long. The CDR3 spells CATSEAFF. The CDR3 DNA sequence: TGTGCCACCTCCGAAGCTTTCTTT.

V gene TRBV6-4 combines with J gene TRBJ2-2; possibly TRBD2 for D (5 bases). CDR3 length equals 13 residues. Trimming removed 2 bases from V and 6 bases from J, with 7 bases in between. Germline V CDR1 and CDR2: MRHNA, SNTAGT. This CDR3 is CASSDEGSGELFF. CDR3 DNA: TGTGCCAGCAGTGACGAGGGTTCCGGGGAGCTGTTTTTT.

The chain joins TRBV2 to TRBJ2-7; no clear D. V gave up 1 base and J gave up 4 bases, with 11 bases separating them. CDR1 and CDR2 (germline): SNHLY, FYNNEI. The CDR3 sequence is 14 residues long. CDR3 sequence reads: CASSEEAELYEQYF. DNA for the CDR3: TGTGCCAGCAGTGAAGAGGCCGAACTTTACGAGCAGTACTTC.

For this clonotype: This may come from a read error, since a much larger clone is one base off. CDR3 sequence reads: CSVEDQEQRDTGELFF. The CDR3 coding sequence is TGCAGCGTTGAAGATCAGGAACAGAGGGACACCGGGGAGCTGTTTTTT. V gene TRBV29-1 combines with J gene TRBJ2-2; D perhaps matches TRBD2 (5 bases). This CDR3 has 16 residues. From germline, CDR1 is SQVTM and CDR2 ANQGSEA. V was clipped by 0 bases and J by 3 bases, with 14 bases between them.

Many counts were recorded for this clonotype. V usage is TRBV3-1 and J usage is TRBJ2-3; the match to TRBD2 covers 8 bases. The J segment lost 0 bases and the V segment lost 0 bases, leaving 14 bases of the junction unmatched. CDR1 is LGHDT, CDR2 YNNKEL, per germline (reference sequence). The CDR3 contains 20 residues. CDR3: CASSQEPLAGGLTSTDTQYF. Here the CDR3 DNA reads TGTGCCAGCAGCCAAGAGCCCCTGGCGGGAGGTCTAACTAGCACAGATACGCAGTATTTT.

The table lists this clonotype with many counts. The gene calls are TRBV20-1 and TRBJ2-3; 7 bases are a match to TRBD1. The V gene end was trimmed by 4 bases and the J gene end by 0 bases; junction bases not matched to a gene: 10. This CDR3 is built from 16 residues. CDR1 and CDR2 from the germline V gene are DFQATT and SNEGSKA (reference sequence). CDR3 protein: CSATGGVRVSTDTQYF. In nucleotides, the CDR3 is TGCAGTGCTACAGGGGGAGTGCGGGTTAGCACAGATACGCAGTATTTT.

The chain carries TRBV20-1 and TRBJ2-7; either TRBD1 or TRBD2 may fit D (5 bases each). V was pared by 3 bases and J by 0 bases, with 15 bases between. The CDR3 has 15 residues. CDR1 is DFQATT and CDR2 is SNEGSKA in the germline V gene (reference sequence). CDR3: CSASTGTRNSYEQYF. CDR3 in DNA: TGCAGTGCTAGTACCGGGACGAGGAACTCCTACGAGCAGTACTTC.

This clonotype was found a few times. The rearrangement links TRBV9 to TRBJ1-1; perhaps TRBD1 as D (5 bases). Trimming pared 3 bases from V and 0 bases from J, leaving 12 bases between. CDR1 SGDLS and CDR2 YYNGEE come from the germline V gene. This CDR3 has 15 amino acids. The CDR3 DNA follows: TGTGCCAGCAGCGCGGGGGGACCCTTGAACACTGAAGCTTTCTTT. Protein product: CASSAGGPLNTEAFF.

To note about this clonotype: This may be a read error: a much more frequent sequence differs by one nucleotide. The CDR3 region is CASARTSLADTQYF. The CDR3, as DNA: TGTGCCAGCGCGAGGACTAGCTTGGCAGATACGCAGTATTTT. The genes are TRBV28 and TRBJ2-3; 8 bases are a match to TRBD2. The J segment lost 4 bases and the V segment lost 8 bases, leaving 8 bases of the junction unmatched. This CDR3 region has 14 residues. CDR1 and CDR2 (germline): MDHEN, SYDVKM.